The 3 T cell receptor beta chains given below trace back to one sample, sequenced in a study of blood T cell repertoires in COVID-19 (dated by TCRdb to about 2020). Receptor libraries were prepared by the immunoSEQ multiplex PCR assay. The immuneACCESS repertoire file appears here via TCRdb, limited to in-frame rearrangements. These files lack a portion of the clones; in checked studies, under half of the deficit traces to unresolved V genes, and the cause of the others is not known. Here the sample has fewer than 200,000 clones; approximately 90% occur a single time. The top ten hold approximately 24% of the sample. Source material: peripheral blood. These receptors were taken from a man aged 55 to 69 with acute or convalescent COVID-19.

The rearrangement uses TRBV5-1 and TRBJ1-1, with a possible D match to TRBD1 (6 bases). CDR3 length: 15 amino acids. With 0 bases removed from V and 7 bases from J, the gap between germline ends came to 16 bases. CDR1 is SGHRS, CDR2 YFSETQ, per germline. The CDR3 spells CASSLGATGFGEAFF. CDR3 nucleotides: TGCGCCAGCAGCTTGGGGGCAACAGGGTTTGGTGAAGCTTTCTTT.

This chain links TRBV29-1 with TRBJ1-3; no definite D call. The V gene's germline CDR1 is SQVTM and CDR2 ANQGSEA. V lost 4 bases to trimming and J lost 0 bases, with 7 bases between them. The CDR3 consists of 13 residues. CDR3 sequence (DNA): TGCAGCGTTGGGGCAAACTCTGGAAACACCATATATTTT. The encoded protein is CSVGANSGNTIYF. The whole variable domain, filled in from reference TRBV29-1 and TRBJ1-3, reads SAVISQKPSRDICQRGTSLTIQCQVDSQVTMMFWYRQQPGQSLTLIATANQGSEATYESGFVIDKFPISRPNLTFSTLTVSNMSPEDSSIYLCSVGANSGNTIYFGEGSWLTVV.

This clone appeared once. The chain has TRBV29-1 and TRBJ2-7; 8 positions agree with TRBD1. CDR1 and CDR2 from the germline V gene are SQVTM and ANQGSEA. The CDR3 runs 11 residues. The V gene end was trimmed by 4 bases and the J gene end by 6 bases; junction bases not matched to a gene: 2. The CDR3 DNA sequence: TGCAGCGTTGGAACAGGGGGCGAGCAGTACGTC. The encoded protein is CSVGTGGEQYV.